This is a list of T cell receptor beta chains from one sample in a study of blood T cell repertoires in COVID-19. Assay used: immunoSEQ multiplex PCR; TCRdb lists only in-frame clones, some missing. The sample yields roughly 400,000 clones, 90% seen once. The sequencing sample was made of PBMCs or T cells enriched from blood (not recorded which). These receptors came from a man between 18 and 35 years old who had recovered from COVID-19. CDR3s include the opening cysteine and the closing phenylalanine or tryptophan. Each record gives: CDR3 length, V gene, D gene, J gene, clone size, CDR3 DNA, CDR3 protein. D genes are given only for firm matches. Only some rows state a clone size, as once, few, many or a class for expanded clones.

>16|TRBV9|TRBD2|TRBJ2-7|NA
TGTGCCAGCAGCACCACCTCGGGGGGGTACCCGCGGGAGCAGTACTTC
CASSTTSGGYPREQYF
>13|TRBV30|NA|TRBJ1-4|NA
TGTGCCTGGAGTGAACAGGGCTGGGAAAAACTGTTTTTT
CAWSEQGWEKLFF
>14|TRBV5-1|NA|TRBJ2-7|NA
TGCGCCAGCAGCTCCCTACCCGACTCCTACGAGCAGTACTTC
CASSSLPDSYEQYF
>18|TRBV3-1/TRBV3-2|TRBD2|TRBJ2-3|once
TGTGCCAGCAGCCAAATGGTGATAGCGGGAGGTGGGACAGATACGCAGTATTTT
CASSQMVIAGGGTDTQYF
>14|TRBV28|NA|TRBJ1-2|NA
TGTGCCAGCAGTTTCAGAGACAGTATCTATGGCTACACCTTC
CASSFRDSIYGYTF
>15|TRBV28|NA|TRBJ2-7|NA
TGTGCCAGCAGTTTAGTTCCCGGTCAACCATACGAGCAGTACTTC
CASSLVPGQPYEQYF
>18|TRBV3-1/TRBV3-2|TRBD2|TRBJ2-3|once
TGTGCCAGCAGCCAACTGGCAACTAGCGGGATCCACACAGATACGCAGTATTTT
CASSQLATSGIHTDTQYF
>13|TRBV27|NA|TRBJ1-6|NA
TGTGCCAGCAGTTTATGGGCGAGATCACCCCTCCACTTT
CASSLWARSPLHF
>16|TRBV5-4|TRBD2|TRBJ2-1|once
TGTGCCAGCAGCTTGGATGGACTAGCGGTAAACAATGAGCAGTTCTTC
CASSLDGLAVNNEQFF
>11|TRBV29-1|NA|TRBJ1-2|NA
TGCAGCGTTGCAGGGTTCTATGGCTACACCTTC
CSVAGFYGYTF
>15|TRBV7-9|NA|TRBJ1-4|NA
TGTGCCAGCAGCTTAGAAACGGGAACTAATGAAAAACTGTTTTTT
CASSLETGTNEKLFF
>13|TRBV29-1|NA|TRBJ2-3|NA
TGCAGCTGTCTATCAGGATCCACAGATACGCAGTATTTT
CSCLSGSTDTQYF
>15|TRBV7-8|NA|TRBJ1-2|NA
TGTGCCAGCAGCTTAGGACAGAATACCCACTATGGCTACACCTTC
CASSLGQNTHYGYTF
>14|TRBV7-9|NA|TRBJ2-5|few
TGTGCCAGCACCGCCGGACTCCCCCAAGAGACCCAGTACTTC
CASTAGLPQETQYF
>14|TRBV30|NA|TRBJ2-7|NA
TGTGCCTGGAGGCCCTCCCTAGCGCTCTACGAGCAGTACTTC
CAWRPSLALYEQYF
>14|TRBV23-1|NA|TRBJ1-2|few
TGCGCCAGCAGTCACTCCAGGAACGACTATGGCTACACCTTC
CASSHSRNDYGYTF
>16|TRBV9|TRBD1|TRBJ2-3|NA
TGTGCCAGCAGCGCCGGGACAGGGGTGATGACAGATACGCAGTATTTT
CASSAGTGVMTDTQYF
>16|TRBV15|NA|TRBJ1-1|NA
TGTGCCACCAGCCCTCGACCCCAGGGAGGGGAAGGTGAAGCTTTCTTT
CATSPRPQGGEGEAFF
>12|TRBV25-1|NA|TRBJ1-2|NA
TGTGCCAGCAGTGAATTGGGGAGTGGCTACACCTTC
CASSELGSGYTF
>13|TRBV11-3|NA|TRBJ2-3|NA
TGTGCCAGCAGCTTAGGGCTGATGAATACGCAGTATTTT
CASSLGLMNTQYF
>11|TRBV2|NA|TRBJ2-5|NA
TGTGCCAGCAGTCCTTTCGAGACCCAGTACTTC
CASSPFETQYF
>14|TRBV5-5|NA|TRBJ2-7|medium-sized
TGTGCCAGCAGCGGACACCAGGGGTCCTACGAGCAGTACTTC
CASSGHQGSYEQYF
>15|TRBV5-6|TRBD1|TRBJ1-2|NA
TGTGCCAGCAGCTTCGGACAGGGGGTGAGCTATGGCTACACCTTC
CASSFGQGVSYGYTF
>13|TRBV27|NA|TRBJ1-1|NA
TGTGCCAGCCATTGGGGCCGAAACACTGAAGCTTTCTTT
CASHWGRNTEAFF
>15|TRBV13|NA|TRBJ2-2|NA
TGTGCCAGCAGCTTTTCTGGCTCGAACACCGGGGAGCTGTTTTTT
CASSFSGSNTGELFF
>16|TRBV4-2|NA|TRBJ1-2|NA
TGTGCCAGCAGCCAATTAGCAGCTCTCAATAACTATGGCTACACCTTC
CASSQLAALNNYGYTF
>13|TRBV6-5|NA|TRBJ1-5|NA
TGTGCCAGCAGACCAGGGCCCAATCAGCCCCAGCATTTT
CASRPGPNQPQHF
>13|TRBV12-3/TRBV12-4|NA|TRBJ1-5|NA
TGTGCCAGCACCTCACGTCTTGTAGTGCCCCAGCATTTT
CASTSRLVVPQHF
>11|TRBV12-3/TRBV12-4|NA|TRBJ1-1|NA
TGTGCCAGCCGGGACAAAACTGAAGCTTTCTTT
CASRDKTEAFF
>14|TRBV3-1/TRBV3-2|NA|TRBJ2-1|NA
TGTGCCAGCAGCCAAGCGGGGGATGTGAATGAGCAGTTCTTC
CASSQAGDVNEQFF
>14|TRBV19|NA|TRBJ2-2|NA
TGTGCCAGTAGTAAACTAGCTCGGACCGGGGAGCTGTTTTTT
CASSKLARTGELFF
>14|TRBV10-3|TRBD2|TRBJ2-7|few
TGTGCCTCCTCGGCCGGTAGCGGGATCGACGAGCAGTACTTC
CASSAGSGIDEQYF
>17|TRBV5-5|TRBD1|TRBJ1-2|NA
TGTGCCAGCAGCTTGGACCTATCCGGGACAGGGCCGTGGGGCTACACCTTC
CASSLDLSGTGPWGYTF
>14|TRBV5-1|NA|TRBJ1-2|NA
TGCGCCAGCAGCTTGCAGGGGCAGGGGTTCGGCTACACCTTC
CASSLQGQGFGYTF
>14|TRBV5-1|NA|TRBJ1-4|NA
TGCGCCAGCAGCTTGGGGAGGGAGGATGAAAAACTGTTTTTT
CASSLGREDEKLFF
>14|TRBV6-5|NA|TRBJ2-4|NA
TGTGCCAGCAGTACACCGTCGAGGGGGGGGATTCAGTACTTC
CASSTPSRGGIQYF
>14|TRBV4-1|NA|TRBJ2-2|NA
TGCGCCAGCAGCCAATTCTTGGAGACCGGGGAGCTGTTTTTT
CASSQFLETGELFF
>12|TRBV4-1|NA|TRBJ1-4|NA
TGCGCCAGCAGCCAAGCCTCGGGGGAACTGTTTTTT
CASSQASGELFF
>14|TRBV2|NA|TRBJ1-1|NA
TGTGCCAGCAGTCTCAAGGGGGGGGACACTGAAGCTTTCTTT
CASSLKGGDTEAFF
>14|TRBV19|NA|TRBJ2-5|NA
TGTGCCAGTAGTATAGGTTTTGGCGGAGAGACCCAGTACTTC
CASSIGFGGETQYF
>17|TRBV5-6|NA|TRBJ2-1|once
TGTGCCAGCAGCTTTTCGGAACCGCCGTCAGGGGTATTAGAGCAGTTCTTC
CASSFSEPPSGVLEQFF
>17|TRBV15|TRBD2|TRBJ2-4|NA
TGTGCCACCAGCGCTACGATAGGACTAGCGGGTGGAAACATTCAGTACTTC
CATSATIGLAGGNIQYF
>13|TRBV30|NA|TRBJ1-1|NA
TGTGCCTGGAGTCGGGGGGTGAACACTGAAGCTTTCTTT
CAWSRGVNTEAFF
>15|TRBV27|TRBD1|TRBJ1-2|NA
TGTGCCAGCAGTTTATTGGGACAGACTAACTATGGCTACACCTTC
CASSLLGQTNYGYTF
>14|TRBV5-1|NA|TRBJ1-2|NA
TGCGCCAGCAGTATTTCTATTTCTAACTATGGCTACACCTTC
CASSISISNYGYTF
>17|TRBV19|NA|TRBJ1-5|NA
TGTGCCAGTAGTCCAGCGGGGGGTACTTATAGCAATCAGCCCCAGCATTTT
CASSPAGGTYSNQPQHF